Shown below are 16 T cell receptor beta chains from a single sample sequenced in a study of shared clonotypes between healthy human individuals (dated by TCRdb to 2018 to 2021). Library construction relied on the immunoSEQ multiplex PCR assay. Entries here come from immuneACCESS through TCRdb and include only in-frame sequences with V and J called. Some clones fail to appear in such tables; in the studies checked, an unresolved V gene covers under half of the shortfall, and the cause of the remainder is unknown. For this sample there are 900,000 to 1,200,000 clones; about 80% appear just once. The top ten hold 0.6% to 0.75% of the sample. The material sequenced was memory CD4+ T cells from PBMCs. The cell subset or site label for this specimen denotes: CD45RA-negative fraction. The receptors here all came from a man between 18 and 35 years old in good health. Some clones in this sample may be carry-over from other donors' samples.

V is TRBV5-1 and J is TRBJ1-1; TRBD1 might be the D (5 bases). Germline-derived CDR1 and CDR2 are SGHRS and YFSETQ. Trimming left V 6 bases short and J 0 bases short, with 12 bases between. This CDR3 has 14 amino acids. This CDR3 reads CASTPGGVNTEAFF. The CDR3, as DNA: TGCGCCAGCACCCCTGGAGGGGTGAACACTGAAGCTTTCTTT.

J is TRBJ1-4 and V is TRBV7-8; 7 bases agree with TRBD1. There are 15 residues in the CDR3. Germline V CDR1 and CDR2: SGHVS, FQNEAQ. The V and J ends lost 5 bases and 3 bases, in that order; junction bases with no gene match: 6. CDR3 sequence (DNA): TGTGCCAGCAGCCGGGGACAGAGGGCTAATGAAAAACTGTTTTTT. Protein product: CASSRGQRANEKLFF.

This chain uses TRBV6-5 with TRBJ2-3, with D perhaps matching TRBD1 or TRBD2 (5 bases each). The CDR3 covers 15 residues. Trimming stripped 2 bases from V and 4 bases from J, with 13 bases between. The germline gives CDR1 MNHEY, CDR2 SVGAGI. CDR3 region: CASSYRGLGADTQYF. DNA for the CDR3: TGTGCCAGCAGTTACCGGGGTTTGGGGGCAGATACGCAGTATTTT.

The CDR3 bases are TGTGCCAGCAGTAGCGCATCCTCCGGGACAGTCAGCGTCGAGCAGTACTTC. This codes for CASSSASSGTVSVEQYF. The chain is built from TRBV27 and TRBJ2-7; 7 bases are shared with TRBD1. Germline V CDR1 and CDR2: MNHEY, SMNVEV (reference sequence). This CDR3 region has 17 residues. Losses at the gene ends were 5 bases for V and 6 bases for J; bases not matched to a gene: 19.

The chain carries TRBV19 and TRBJ2-5; 8 nucleotides align to TRBD1. The CDR3 runs 15 residues. With V trimmed by 6 bases and J by 1 base, 7 bases remained unmatched. Per germline, CDR1 LNHDA and CDR2 SQIVND (reference sequence). The CDR3 sequence: CASRSRGQRQETQYF. The CDR3, as DNA: TGTGCCAGTAGGTCCAGGGGGCAGCGCCAAGAGACCCAGTACTTC. The entire variable domain, with the rest obtained from reference TRBV19 and TRBJ2-5, is as follows: DGGITQSPKYLFRKEGQNVTLSCEQNLNHDAMYWYRQDPGQGLRLIYYSQIVNDFQKGDIAEGYSVSREKKESFPLTVTSAQKNPTAFYLCASRSRGQRQETQYFGPGTRLLVL.

Ten or more counts support this clone. The genes are TRBV11-3 and TRBJ2-5; 10 nucleotides align to TRBD1. V dropped 5 bases and J dropped 2; count of bases not matched to a gene: 2. CDR1 and CDR2 (germline): SGHNT, YENEEA. The CDR3 has 14 residues. CDR3 in DNA: TGTGCCAGCAGCCCGGACAGGGGGCAAGAGACCCAGTACTTC. Its protein product is CASSPDRGQETQYF.

The sample holds one count of this clone. The V and J genes are TRBV5-6 and TRBJ1-3; 9 nucleotides line up with TRBD1. Germline lookup yields CDR1 SGHDT and CDR2 YYEEEE. Unmatched junction bases numbered 7, after V lost 4 bases and J lost 2 bases. The CDR3 spans 16 residues. CDR3 coding DNA: TGTGCCAGCAGCCGTACAGGGGGCCGGCCTGGAAACACCATATATTTT. As protein: CASSRTGGRPGNTIYF.

The V and J genes are TRBV7-9 and TRBJ1-4; D perhaps matches TRBD1 (5 bases). V was trimmed by 5 bases and J by 0 bases, leaving 19 bases between them. The CDR3 loop spans 18 amino acids. CDR1 and CDR2 from the germline V gene are SEHNR and FQNEAQ (reference sequence). The CDR3 loop is CASSKTYVVGATNEKLFF. CDR3 in DNA: TGTGCCAGCAGCAAAACCTATGTTGTGGGGGCAACTAATGAAAAACTGTTTTTT.

Concerning this clone: With a much larger clone just one base away, this may be a read error. The CDR3 spells CASSYPPNTGELFF. The CDR3 nucleotides are TGTGCCAGCAGTTACCCCCCGAACACCGGGGAGCTGTTTTTT. V usage is TRBV6-5 and J usage is TRBJ2-2; D gene ambiguous. Trimming cost V 2 bases and J 0 bases, with 4 bases left between them. The germline V gene has CDR1 MNHEY and CDR2 SVGAGI. The CDR3 length is 14 residues.

Details on this clone: A read error is possible here, since a much larger clone lies one base away. Other DNA sequences in this specimen translate into the identical CDR3. The gene calls are TRBV7-3 and TRBJ2-6; no definite D call. CDR1 is SGHTA and CDR2 is FQGTGA in the germline V gene. V was pared by 3 bases and J by 0 bases, with 0 bases between. CDR3 size: 13 residues. CDR3 DNA: TGTGCCAGCAGCTTCTCTGGGGCCAACGTCCTGACTTTC. Its translation: CASSFSGANVLTF.

This clone turned up a few times. The chain couples TRBV18 to TRBJ1-2, with 11 nucleotides matching TRBD1. Trimming took 3 bases from V and 7 from J; bases not matched to a gene: 1. The CDR3 spans 13 residues. Germline V gives CDR1 KGHSH, CDR2 LQKENI. This CDR3 reads CASSPGQGVGYTF. The CDR3 DNA reads TGTGCCAGCTCACCGGGACAGGGGGTTGGCTACACCTTC.

The chain employs TRBV5-1 and TRBJ1-2, with D perhaps TRBD1 (5 bases). V was cut by 5 bases and J by 0 bases, with 17 bases left in between. The CDR3 consists of 16 residues. Germline V gives CDR1 SGHRS, CDR2 YFSETQ. The CDR3 coding sequence is TGCGCCAGCAGACAGGTACCCACTACGTCTAACTATGGCTACACCTTC. It specifies CASRQVPTTSNYGYTF.

The V gene is TRBV28, the J gene TRBJ1-1; no definite D call. The CDR3 has 14 amino acids. Trimming shortened V by 4 bases and J by 4 bases, and 13 bases separated the two germline ends. Germline values: CDR1 MDHEN, CDR2 SYDVKM. As DNA, the CDR3 is TGTGCCAGCAGTTGGGGAGGGAGGGCCACTGAAGCTTTCTTT. Protein product: CASSWGGRATEAFF.

The chain employs TRBV10-3 and TRBJ2-7, with 12 positions matching TRBD2. The CDR3 length is 16 residues. The V gene's germline CDR1 is ENHRY and CDR2 SYGVKD. Trimming cost V 9 bases and J 1 base; bases outside gene matches: 10. CDR3 sequence: CAIRPSGLAGSYEQYF. As DNA, the CDR3 is TGTGCCATTCGGCCTTCGGGACTAGCGGGTTCCTACGAGCAGTACTTC.

V usage is TRBV5-1 and J usage is TRBJ2-6, with 8 bases that match TRBD1. Trimming cost V 1 base and J 0 bases; bases outside gene matches: 3. Germline lookup yields CDR1 SGHRS and CDR2 YFSETQ. The CDR3 loop spans 17 amino acids. Here the CDR3 reads CASSLTGGSSGANVLTF. As DNA, the CDR3 is TGCGCCAGCAGCTTGACAGGGGGATCCTCTGGGGCCAACGTCCTGACTTTC. The full variable domain, in which reference TRBV5-1 and TRBJ2-6 provide the parts outside the CDR3, is KAGVTQTPRYLIKTRGQQVTLSCSPISGHRSVSWYQQTPGQGLQFLFEYFSETQRNKGNFPGRFSGRQFSNSRSEMNVSTLELGDSALYLCASSLTGGSSGANVLTFGAGSRLTVL.

This clone was detected only once. Only one base separates this from a far larger clonotype, so it likely reflects a read error. The chain employs TRBV4-3 and TRBJ1-2, with 10 bases aligning to TRBD1. Looked up from germline, CDR1 is LGHNA and CDR2 is YSLEER. The CDR3 runs 18 residues. DNA of the CDR3: TGCGCCGGCAGCCAAGATTTGTGGGCCGGGACAGGGGAAAAAGGCTACACCTTC. It translates to CAGSQDLWAGTGEKGYTF.